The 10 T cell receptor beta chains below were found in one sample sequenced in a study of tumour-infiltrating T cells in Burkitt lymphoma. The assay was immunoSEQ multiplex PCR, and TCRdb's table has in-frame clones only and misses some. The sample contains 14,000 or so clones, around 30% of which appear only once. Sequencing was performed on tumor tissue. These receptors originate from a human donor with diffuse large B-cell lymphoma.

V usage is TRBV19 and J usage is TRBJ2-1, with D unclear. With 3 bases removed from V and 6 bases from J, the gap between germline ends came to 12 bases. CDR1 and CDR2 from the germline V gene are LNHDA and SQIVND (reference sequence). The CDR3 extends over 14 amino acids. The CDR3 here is CASSIRQRSNEQFF. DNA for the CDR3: TGTGCCAGTAGTATCCGACAACGGTCCAATGAGCAGTTCTTC.

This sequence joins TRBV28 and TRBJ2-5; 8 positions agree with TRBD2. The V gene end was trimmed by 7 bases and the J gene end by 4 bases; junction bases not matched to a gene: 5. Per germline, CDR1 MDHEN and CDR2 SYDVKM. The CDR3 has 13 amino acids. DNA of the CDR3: TGTGCCAGCACTGCTAGCGGGTTAGAGACCCAGTACTTC. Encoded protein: CASTASGLETQYF.

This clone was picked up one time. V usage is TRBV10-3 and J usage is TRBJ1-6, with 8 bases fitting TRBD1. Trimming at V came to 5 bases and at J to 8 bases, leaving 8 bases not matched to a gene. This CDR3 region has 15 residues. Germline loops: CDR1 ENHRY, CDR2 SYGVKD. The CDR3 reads CAISLRTGSDSPLHF. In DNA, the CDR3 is TGTGCCATCAGTCTCAGGACAGGGAGTGATTCACCCCTCCACTTT.

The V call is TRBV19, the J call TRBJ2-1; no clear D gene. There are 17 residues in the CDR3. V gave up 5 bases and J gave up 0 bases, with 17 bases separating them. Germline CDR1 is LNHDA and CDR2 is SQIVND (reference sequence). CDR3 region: CASSSHRPESSYNEQFF. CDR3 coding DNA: TGTGCCAGTAGTTCCCACAGACCCGAAAGCTCCTACAATGAGCAGTTCTTC.

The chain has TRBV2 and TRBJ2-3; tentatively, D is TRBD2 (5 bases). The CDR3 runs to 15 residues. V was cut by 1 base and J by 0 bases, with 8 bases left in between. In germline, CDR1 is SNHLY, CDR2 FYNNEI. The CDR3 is CASSEVASSTDTQYF. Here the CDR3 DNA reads TGTGCCAGCAGTGAAGTAGCGTCTAGCACAGATACGCAGTATTTT. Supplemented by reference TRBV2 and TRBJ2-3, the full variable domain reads EPEVTQTPSHQVTQMGQEVILRCVPISNHLYFYWYRQILGQKVEFLVSFYNNEISEKSEIFDDQFSVERPDGSNFTLKIRSTKLEDSAMYFCASSEVASSTDTQYFGPGTRLTVL.

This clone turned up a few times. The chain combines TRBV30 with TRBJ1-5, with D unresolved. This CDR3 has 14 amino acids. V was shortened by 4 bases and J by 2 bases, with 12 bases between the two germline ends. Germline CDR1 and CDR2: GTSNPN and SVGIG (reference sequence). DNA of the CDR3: TGTGCCTGGAATAGGGAAGTCGGCAATCAGCCCCAGCATTTT. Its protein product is CAWNREVGNQPQHF.

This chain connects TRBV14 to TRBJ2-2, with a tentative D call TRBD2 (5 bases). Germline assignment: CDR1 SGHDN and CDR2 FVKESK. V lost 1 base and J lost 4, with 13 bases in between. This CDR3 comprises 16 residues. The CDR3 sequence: CASSQVAGGPTGELFF. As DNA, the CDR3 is TGTGCCAGCAGCCAAGTGGCTGGAGGACCCACCGGGGAGCTGTTTTTT.

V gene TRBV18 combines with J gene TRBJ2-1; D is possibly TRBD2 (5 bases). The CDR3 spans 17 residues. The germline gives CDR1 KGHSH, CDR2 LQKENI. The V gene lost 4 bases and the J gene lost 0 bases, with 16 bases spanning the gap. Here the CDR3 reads CASSQYQRYISYNEQFF. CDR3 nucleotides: TGTGCCAGCTCACAATATCAGCGGTATATCTCCTACAATGAGCAGTTCTTC.

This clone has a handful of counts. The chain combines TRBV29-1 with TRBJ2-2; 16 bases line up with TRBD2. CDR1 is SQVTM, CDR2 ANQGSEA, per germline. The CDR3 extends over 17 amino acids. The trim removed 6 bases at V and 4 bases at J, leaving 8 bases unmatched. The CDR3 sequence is CSVAGLAGGPFTGELFF. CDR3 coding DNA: TGCAGCGTAGCGGGACTAGCGGGAGGGCCGTTCACCGGGGAGCTGTTTTTT.

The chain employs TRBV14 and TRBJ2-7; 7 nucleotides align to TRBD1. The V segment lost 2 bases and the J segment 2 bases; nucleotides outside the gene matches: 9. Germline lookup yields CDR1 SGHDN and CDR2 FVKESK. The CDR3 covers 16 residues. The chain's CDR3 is CASSQSADREAYEQYF. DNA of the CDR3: TGTGCCAGCAGCCAATCTGCTGACAGGGAAGCCTACGAGCAGTACTTC.